This is a list of T cell receptor beta chains from one sample in a study of T cells in Graves' hyperthyroidism and ophthalmopathy. TCRdb recomputed calls from the multiplex PCR reads with MiXCR, one row per CDR3 protein. The sample shows about 640,000 distinct CDR3 sequences, 20% of them seen only once. Material for sequencing was blood. These receptors all stem from a man under 40 with Graves' ophthalmopathy. The conserved cysteine and the conserved F or W are not part of the CDR3 here.

V gene: TRBV30; CDR3 protein: AWSPGLAPGGDTQY
V gene: TRBV19; CDR3 protein: ASSTGQGLGEQY
V gene: TRBV20-1; CDR3 protein: SAIGLAGEPYEQY
V gene: TRBV5-5; CDR3 protein: ASSQEPPVSSTDTQY
V gene: TRBV24-1; CDR3 protein: ATSDLSTRVGEKLF
V gene: TRBV7-2; CDR3 protein: ASSADRGTSYEQY
V gene: TRBV24-1; CDR3 protein: ATSDLLGPFGGTGELF
V gene: TRBV18; CDR3 protein: ASSSTRGQETQY
V gene: TRBV12-3/TRBV12-4; CDR3 protein: ASSLGSPGRHPGEQY
V gene: TRBV28; CDR3 protein: ASRTGRTEAF
V gene: TRBV2; CDR3 protein: ASSRQGGGETQY
V gene: TRBV4-2; CDR3 protein: ASSQDMGFMEREGLETQY
V gene: TRBV2; CDR3 protein: ASSEGGGPYSNQPQH
V gene: TRBV10-3; CDR3 protein: AISERGSSYNEQF
V gene: TRBV12-3/TRBV12-4; CDR3 protein: ASSQDRSLYGYT
V gene: TRBV28; CDR3 protein: ASSLNRVAEAF
V gene: TRBV5-1; CDR3 protein: ASSLAGRTDTQY
V gene: TRBV12-3/TRBV12-4; CDR3 protein: ASSLSPSGRGLEF
V gene: TRBV20-1; CDR3 protein: SARQGARETQY
V gene: TRBV4-2; CDR3 protein: ASSQEPARSYEQY
V gene: TRBV5-6; CDR3 protein: ASSPGTGGPGDYGYT
V gene: TRBV6-2/TRBV6-3; CDR3 protein: ASSYVPPPTPQH
V gene: TRBV29-1; CDR3 protein: SVDGPPRYGYT
V gene: TRBV30; CDR3 protein: AWGGTSGVYQETQY
V gene: TRBV20-1; CDR3 protein: SARDRTGLNTEAF
V gene: TRBV4-1; CDR3 protein: ASSQPMTVQKSGANVLT
V gene: TRBV18; CDR3 protein: ASSPDRQGYGYT
V gene: TRBV28; CDR3 protein: ASSPGLGYT
V gene: TRBV5-1; CDR3 protein: ASSYDISGRIYEQF
V gene: TRBV28; CDR3 protein: ASSLDLINEQF
V gene: TRBV7-2; CDR3 protein: ASSLDVNVDTQY
V gene: TRBV13; CDR3 protein: ASSKQTGGNTEAF
V gene: TRBV19; CDR3 protein: ASRQGAKNIQY
V gene: TRBV28; CDR3 protein: ASSFWVSYEQY
V gene: TRBV19; CDR3 protein: ASSIASVYGYT
V gene: TRBV7-9; CDR3 protein: ASSSPGLSGTSTDTQY
V gene: TRBV30; CDR3 protein: AWIPGTGNYEQY
V gene: TRBV27; CDR3 protein: ASSAGGLAGELF
V gene: TRBV6-2/TRBV6-3; CDR3 protein: ASSYGTSGHNEQF
V gene: TRBV14; CDR3 protein: ASSQDRVPGSNGYT
V gene: TRBV7-9; CDR3 protein: ASSENEQF
V gene: TRBV24-1; CDR3 protein: ATSDPSGSVYADTQY
V gene: TRBV12-3/TRBV12-4; CDR3 protein: ASSLSPRRHEQY
V gene: TRBV11-2; CDR3 protein: ASSYSDTQY
V gene: TRBV14; CDR3 protein: ASSPGEGLAGGEQY